This T cell receptor (beta chain) is from a study of OX40 agonist ivuxolimab in advanced cancers. Across the study: Anti-PD-1, anti-PD-L1 or anti-CTLA-4 therapy given earlier was allowed, and around 40% had some.

Study outcomes and limitations: Averaging showed that CD8+ T cells had more expanded clones than CD4+ did.

Produced via immunoSEQ multiplex PCR; TCRdb's table is partial and in-frame only. The table has about 73,000 clones, about 87% seen once; the top ten hold approximately 0.5%. V lost 4 bases and J 1 base, leaving 10 bases between the germline ends. From germline, CDR1 is SGHRS and CDR2 YFSETQ. CDR3 size: 14 residues. This clone was observed a few times. Its antigen remains unknown. The genes are TRBV5-1 and TRBJ2-3; no definite D call. The TCR was taken from an adult with an advanced solid tumor such as melanoma, head and neck, liver or kidney cancer. Sequencing was performed on CD4+ or CD8+ T cells sorted from blood, taken in a trial of the OX40 agonist ivuxolimab. In nucleotides, the CDR3 is TGCGCCAGCAGCCCCCTCCGGGGCACAGATACGCAGTATTTT. Its protein is CASSPLRGTDTQYF.